This TCR beta chain was captured by sequencing in a study of CXCR3-negative and CXCR3-positive naive CD8 T cells. Study observations and caveats: For CXCR3-positive naive cells, TRB CDR3s were more hydrophobic than those of CXCR3-negative naive cells. Diversity in memory CD8+ cells fell much lower than the comparably high levels seen in both naive subsets.

Points on this clonotype: Its antigen remains unknown.

Libraries were UMI-labeled 5' RACE TRB cDNA. TCRdb reanalyzed the 5' RACE reads and collapses them to one entry per CDR3 protein, without DNA. This table holds some 54,000 distinct CDR3 sequences. The CDR3 sequence is 15 residues long. From germline, CDR1 is SEHNR and CDR2 FQNEAQ (reference sequence). This rearrangement joins TRBV7-9 to TRBJ2-5; the TRBD1 assignment by TCRdb is unverifiable without DNA. The clonotype originates from a human donor in good health. Some clones in this sample may be carry-over from other donors' samples. Material for sequencing was naive CXCR3+ CD8+ T cells from blood. Indicated subset: CD45RO-CCR7+CD27+CD95- naive CD8+ T cells expressing CXCR3 (TNR3+). The CDR3 protein is CASSPRPGVGETQYF.